This passage covers 24 T cell receptor beta chains from one sample sequenced in a study of blood T cell repertoires in COVID-19. Sequencing was performed with immunoSEQ multiplex PCR; in TCRdb, only in-frame clones are kept and a portion is missing. The table lists around 700,000 clones, about 90% of them singletons, with around 0.3% in the top ten. Sequencing was performed on peripheral blood. These receptors all come from a woman under 30 with acute or convalescent COVID-19.

The rearrangement joins TRBV18 to TRBJ2-3; TRBD1 might be the D (6 bases). Trimming pared 2 bases from V and 5 bases from J, leaving 17 bases between. The CDR3 sequence is 16 residues long. The germline V gene encodes CDR1 KGHSH and CDR2 LQKENI. CDR3 DNA sequence: TGTGCCAGCTCACCATTACAGGGCCCTGGTTTAGATACGCAGTATTTT. Protein product: CASSPLQGPGLDTQYF. The variable domain in full, completed from reference TRBV18 and TRBJ2-3, reads NAGVMQNPRHLVRRRGQEARLRCSPMKGHSHVYWYRQLPEEGLKFMVYLQKENIIDESGMPKERFSAEFPKEGPSILRIQQVVRGDSAAYFCASSPLQGPGLDTQYFGPGTRLTVL.

J is TRBJ1-6 and V is TRBV21-1; TRBD1 was called by the table and not checked on the DNA. TRBV21-1 is labeled a pseudogene. The CDR3 runs to 15 residues. CDR3 loop: CASSIPGTGVSPLHF. In DNA, the CDR3 is TGTGCCAGCAGCATCCCCGGGACAGGGGTCTCACCCCTCCACTTT.

This clone came up once. The V gene is TRBV9, the J gene TRBJ2-1; D gene uncertain. V was pared by 3 bases and J by 4 bases, with 11 bases between. In germline, CDR1 is SGDLS, CDR2 YYNGEE. The CDR3 totals 14 residues. The CDR3 sequence: CASSAYLNYNEQFF. The CDR3 region has the DNA TGTGCCAGCAGCGCATATCTAAATTACAATGAGCAGTTCTTC.

This rearrangement joins TRBV4-3 to TRBJ2-1; 8 bases are a match to TRBD1. The CDR3 is 15 residues long. J was trimmed by 8 bases and V by 3 bases; bases with no gene match: 9. In germline, CDR1 is LGHNA, CDR2 YSLEER. The CDR3 region has the DNA TGCGCCAGCAGCCACTATGGACAGGGAGGCTATGAGCAGTTCTTC. Encoded protein: CASSHYGQGGYEQFF.

This clone was recorded only once. The rearrangement joins TRBV30 to TRBJ1-4; TRBD1 matches at 10 bases. Trimming at V came to 5 bases and at J to 6 bases, leaving 0 bases not matched to a gene. The CDR3 has 12 amino acids. Germline V CDR1 and CDR2: GTSNPN, SVGIG (reference sequence). CDR3 in amino acids: CAWGTGDEKLFF. The CDR3 DNA follows: TGTGCCTGGGGGACAGGGGATGAAAAACTGTTTTTT.

DNA of the CDR3: TGTGCCAGCTCACCGGTTGTGGGGGCGCGAGGCTCTAATTCACCCCTCCACTTT. The encoded protein is CASSPVVGARGSNSPLHF. This chain uses TRBV18 with TRBJ1-6; D possibly corresponds to TRBD1 (6 bases). V gave up 3 bases and J gave up 6 bases, with 21 bases separating them. Germline CDR1 and CDR2: KGHSH and LQKENI. This CDR3 comprises 18 residues.

The J gene is TRBJ1-1, the V gene TRBV7-9; the match to TRBD1 covers 7 bases. Germline lookup yields CDR1 SEHNR and CDR2 FQNEAQ (reference sequence). CDR3 length: 15 amino acids. Losses at the gene ends were 4 bases for V and 8 bases for J; bases not matched to a gene: 13. The CDR3 sequence is CASSYRKPTGTEAFF. CDR3 bases: TGTGCCAGCAGCTATAGGAAGCCGACAGGGACGGAAGCTTTCTTT.

The CDR3 DNA reads TGTGCCAGCAGAGGCAGGGGGCAGGGTATTAATGGCTACACCTTC. This sequence encodes CASRGRGQGINGYTF. The chain recombines TRBV2 with TRBJ1-2, with 8 bases identical to TRBD1. Germline loops: CDR1 SNHLY, CDR2 FYNNEI. J lost 6 bases, V lost 6 bases, and 12 bases had no gene match. The CDR3 runs 15 residues.

The V call is TRBV3-1 (or the pseudogene TRBV3-2), the J call TRBJ1-5; tentative D call: TRBD1 (5 bases). CDR1 and CDR2 (germline): LGHDT, YNNKEL (reference sequence). V lost 0 bases to trimming and J lost 7 bases, with 7 bases between them. The CDR3 runs to 13 residues. The chain's CDR3 is CASSQDRVQPQHF. The CDR3 bases are TGTGCCAGCAGCCAAGACAGGGTCCAGCCCCAGCATTTT.

The genes are TRBV19 and TRBJ1-3; D not resolved. The germline CDR1 and CDR2 sequences are LNHDA and SQIVND (reference sequence). Trimming stripped 3 bases from V and 3 bases from J, with 6 bases between. The CDR3 runs 13 residues. CDR3 nucleotides: TGTGCCAGTAGTATCCTACTTGGAAACACCATATATTTT. Its protein product is CASSILLGNTIYF.

The J gene is TRBJ2-1, the V gene TRBV10-3; D call uncertain. V was shortened by 3 bases and J by 8 bases, with 5 bases between the two germline ends. Germline V gene lookup returns CDR1 ENHRY and CDR2 SYGVKD. The CDR3 runs 11 residues. Here the CDR3 reads CAISDLHEQFF. As DNA, the CDR3 is TGTGCCATCAGTGATCTTCATGAGCAGTTCTTC.

This chain joins TRBV9 and TRBJ2-7, with 10 bases aligning to TRBD1. V lost 0 bases and J lost 2; bases outside the gene matches: 17. The CDR3 loop spans 20 amino acids. From germline, CDR1 is SGDLS and CDR2 YYNGEE. The CDR3 spells CASSVGLGGRDRGVTYEQYF. The CDR3 DNA is TGTGCCAGCAGCGTAGGATTGGGGGGTCGGGACAGGGGAGTAACCTACGAGCAGTACTTC.

V gene TRBV6-2 or TRBV6-3 combines with J gene TRBJ1-3, with D unresolved. V lost 0 bases and J 5 bases, leaving 11 bases between the germline ends. This CDR3 has 15 residues. CDR1 is MNHEY and CDR2 is SVGEGT in the germline V gene. The CDR3 loop is CASSYSRGGRNTIYF. DNA of the CDR3: TGTGCCAGCAGTTACTCACGGGGAGGGAGAAACACCATATATTTT.

The chain has TRBV6-5 and TRBJ2-5; no clear D gene. The V and J ends lost 7 bases and 5 bases respectively, with 14 bases between them. CDR3 size: 13 residues. The germline V gene encodes CDR1 MNHEY and CDR2 SVGAGI. The CDR3 here is CASIRHPGETQYF. The CDR3 DNA follows: TGTGCCAGCATACGACACCCTGGGGAGACCCAGTACTTC.

This clone was observed a handful of times. This chain links TRBV27 with TRBJ1-1, with D possibly TRBD1 on 6 matching bases. With 5 bases removed from V and 5 bases from J, the gap between germline ends came to 9 bases. The CDR3 loop spans 12 amino acids. Germline V gene sequence: CDR1 MNHEY, CDR2 SMNVEV (reference sequence). The CDR3 region has the DNA TGTGCCAGCAGTGAGGGGGGGACTGAAGCTTTCTTT. Translated, it gives CASSEGGTEAFF.

The chain couples TRBV7-9 to TRBJ1-5; D uncertain. Trimming took off 2 bases at V and 3 bases at J, with 17 bases between the two ends. Germline values: CDR1 SEHNR, CDR2 FQNEAQ (reference sequence). The CDR3 is 17 amino acids. CDR3 bases: TGTGCCAGCAGCTTAACCGGAGCCCTAGGTTCCAATCAGCCCCAGCATTTT. It translates to CASSLTGALGSNQPQHF.

The V call is TRBV25-1, the J call TRBJ2-5, with a tentative D call TRBD2 (5 bases). Trimming pared 3 bases from V and 4 bases from J, leaving 12 bases between. The CDR3 consists of 14 residues. Germline V gene data show CDR1 as MGHDK and CDR2 as SYGVNS. CDR3 in amino acids: CASSDSEGLETQYF. The CDR3 DNA sequence: TGTGCCAGCAGTGACTCCGAGGGCTTAGAGACCCAGTACTTC.

This chain links TRBV7-2 with TRBJ1-5; 10 bases match TRBD1. The V segment lost 5 bases and the J segment 9 bases; nucleotides outside the gene matches: 13. Germline-derived CDR1 and CDR2 are SGHTA and FQGNSA. There are 16 residues in the CDR3. CDR3 protein: CASSPRVGTGDGPQHF. CDR3 in DNA: TGTGCCAGCAGCCCGAGGGTCGGGACAGGGGATGGGCCCCAGCATTTT.

V is TRBV10-3 and J is TRBJ1-2; perhaps TRBD1 as D (5 bases). V lost 6 bases, J lost 0 bases, and 35 bases lay in between. Germline V gene data show CDR1 as ENHRY and CDR2 as SYGVKD. CDR3 size: 22 residues. CDR3 bases: TGTGCCATCAGCGATTCACGTCGCGATGGGGGGATACTGAAGTTAGCTAACTATGGCTACACCTTC. Its protein is CAISDSRRDGGILKLANYGYTF.

The V call is TRBV7-9, the J call TRBJ2-1; 12 bases map to TRBD2. The V gene's germline CDR1 is SEHNR and CDR2 FQNEAQ (reference sequence). The CDR3 length is 18 residues. Trimming took 4 bases from V and 0 from J; bases not matched to a gene: 7. The CDR3 nucleotides are TGTGCCAGCAGCTACGGACTAGCGGGGTCGAGCTCCTACAATGAGCAGTTCTTC. Protein: CASSYGLAGSSSYNEQFF.

V gene TRBV28 combines with J gene TRBJ2-1, with a tentative D call TRBD2 (6 bases). The V gene's germline CDR1 is MDHEN and CDR2 SYDVKM. The CDR3 has 16 residues. V lost 5 bases to trimming and J lost 4 bases, with 18 bases between them. As DNA, the CDR3 is TGTGCCAGCAGTCTAGCCGGGACTGGAATTTACAATGAGCAGTTCTTC. This codes for CASSLAGTGIYNEQFF.

V usage is TRBV28 and J usage is TRBJ1-6, with D maybe TRBD1 (6 bases). V was trimmed by 3 bases and J by 9 bases, leaving 12 bases between them. From germline, CDR1 is MDHEN and CDR2 SYDVKM. The CDR3 covers 14 residues. The CDR3 DNA is TGTGCCAGCAGTTTGAGGACAGTAACTTCACCCCTCCACTTT. Translated: CASSLRTVTSPLHF.

V and J are TRBV3-1 (or the pseudogene TRBV3-2) and TRBJ2-3, with no clear D. CDR1 is LGHDT, CDR2 YNNKEL, per germline (reference sequence). V lost 1 base and J 2 bases, leaving 4 bases between the germline ends. The CDR3 is 13 amino acids. The chain's CDR3 is CASSQVNTDTQYF. CDR3 DNA: TGTGCCAGCAGCCAAGTTAACACAGATACGCAGTATTTT.

This chain joins TRBV9 and TRBJ1-1; 7 bases are a match to TRBD1. This CDR3 has 16 amino acids. The V gene end was trimmed by 3 bases and the J gene end by 3 bases; junction bases not matched to a gene: 11. Germline loops: CDR1 SGDLS, CDR2 YYNGEE. CDR3 protein: CASSGQRTGPYTEAFF. The CDR3 DNA is TGTGCCAGCAGCGGACAGAGGACAGGTCCCTACACTGAAGCTTTCTTT.